This T cell receptor beta chain was documented in a study of blood T cell repertoires in COVID-19. As for the study in general: The United States, Italy and Spain provided the acute and convalescent COVID-19 samples.

The CDR3 spans 14 residues. The V end lost 1 base, the J end lost 7 bases, and 11 bases lay between the germline ends. Per the germline V gene, CDR1 is LGHNT and CDR2 is FRNRAP. Authors' methods: Reference gene primer amplification gave nucleated cell count estimates. Assay used: immunoSEQ multiplex PCR; TCRdb lists only in-frame clones, some missing. V and J calls and clone size follow that table, whereas D and trimming were derived from the DNA. The sample lists roughly 220,000 clones, about 88% occurring once. The chain carries TRBV12-5 and TRBJ2-1; weak D call: TRBD2 (5 bases). The sequence derives from a man aged 45-60 years who had recovered from COVID-19. The sequencing input was peripheral blood. CDR3 sequence (DNA): TGTGCTAGTGGTTTGGCTACAACTAGGAATGAGCAGTTCTTC. It yields the protein CASGLATTRNEQFF.